Below are 14 T cell receptor beta chains sequenced from a single sample in a study of cytomegalovirus exposure and HLA in healthy donors. The PCR had 60 Vbeta and 13 Jbeta primers. Sequenced by immunoSEQ multiplex PCR; TCRdb stores in-frame clones only, minus some. The sample has over 130,000 clones, 60% to 80% seen once. The sequenced sample was PBMCs. The receptor set was obtained from a woman younger than 45 in good health and CMV-seronegative.

The chain links TRBV4-1 to TRBJ2-6; D is ambiguous. Germline V gene lookup returns CDR1 MGHRA and CDR2 YSYEKL. The CDR3 loop spans 13 amino acids. Trimming took 4 bases from V and 5 from J, leaving 6 bases between them. The CDR3 spells CASSLGRANVLTF. The CDR3 DNA is TGCGCCAGCAGCCTTGGCAGGGCCAACGTCCTGACTTTC.

The J gene is TRBJ1-4, the V gene TRBV18; D might be TRBD1 (6 bases). The CDR3 length is 16 residues. Per the germline V gene, CDR1 is KGHSH and CDR2 is LQKENI. The V and J ends lost 3 bases and 4 bases respectively, with 15 bases between them. CDR3 bases: TGTGCCAGCTCACCTAACCGCAGGGGAGTTAATGAAAAACTGTTTTTT. Protein product: CASSPNRRGVNEKLFF.

The V gene is TRBV6-5, the J gene TRBJ2-3; TRBD2 might be the D (7 bases). CDR3 size: 15 residues. The germline gives CDR1 MNHEY, CDR2 SVGAGI. Trimming removed 2 bases from V and 2 bases from J, with 11 bases in between. The CDR3 sequence is CASSYIGGLTDTQYF. The CDR3 DNA sequence: TGTGCCAGCAGTTACATCGGGGGGCTCACAGATACGCAGTATTTT.

The chain joins TRBV21-1 to TRBJ2-5; the table's TRBD2 call for D was not verified on the DNA. TRBV21-1 is shown as a pseudogene. The CDR3 extends over 13 amino acids. The DNA for the CDR3 is TGTGCCAGCACCCTGGAGGGAGCGGCGACCCAGTACTTC. It specifies CASTLEGAATQYF.

About this clone: In the same sample, other DNA sequences code for this CDR3. The J gene is TRBJ1-1, the V gene TRBV6-1, with D possibly matching TRBD1 (6 bases). The CDR3 runs to 14 residues. Trimming shortened V by 1 base and J by 1 base, and 7 bases separated the two germline ends. Germline V gene data show CDR1 as MNHNS and CDR2 as SASEGT. CDR3 sequence (DNA): TGTGCCAGCAGTGAAGTGGGACAGAACACTGAAGCTTTCTTT. Translated: CASSEVGQNTEAFF.

This rearrangement joins TRBV5-4 to TRBJ1-3, with 9 bases that match TRBD1. The ends lost 4 bases at V and 8 bases at J; junction bases unmatched: 13. Per the germline V gene, CDR1 is SGHNT and CDR2 is YYREEE (reference sequence). This CDR3 is built from 16 residues. This CDR3 reads CASSPSRDRVRDTIYF. The CDR3 region has the DNA TGTGCCAGCAGCCCGTCCCGGGACAGGGTACGGGACACCATATATTTT.

This clone was seen just once. This chain joins TRBV18 and TRBJ2-3; the D is unclear. CDR3 size: 15 residues. Trimming left V 2 bases short and J 0 bases short, with 9 bases between. Looked up from germline, CDR1 is KGHSH and CDR2 is LQKENI. The CDR3 nucleotides read TGTGCCAGCTCACCATTTATCTCTAGCACAGATACGCAGTATTTT. Its protein product is CASSPFISSTDTQYF.

Regarding this clone: An end of the junction does not agree with germline; a read error may underlie this. CDR3 nucleotides: TGTGCCAGCAGCCAAGAGGAGGGAACAGGGGGGGAAAAACTGTTTTTT. Encoded protein: CASSQEEGTGGEKLFF. The rearrangement links TRBV4-1 to TRBJ1-4; 8 bases line up with TRBD1. From germline, CDR1 is MGHRA and CDR2 YSYEKL. This CDR3 has 16 amino acids.

In DNA form, the CDR3 reads TGTGCCAGTAGTCGACTTCTCTTCACAGATACGCAGTATTTT. This sequence encodes CASSRLLFTDTQYF. The chain carries TRBV19 and TRBJ2-3, with unresolved D. Trimming took 5 bases from V and 2 from J, leaving 11 bases between them. Germline V gene data show CDR1 as LNHDA and CDR2 as SQIVND (reference sequence). The length of the CDR3 is 14 residues.

The V gene is TRBV6-5, the J gene TRBJ1-6, with TRBD1 matching 7 bases. V lost 7 bases, J lost 8 bases, and 5 bases stayed unmatched. Germline CDR1 reads MNHEY; CDR2 reads SVGAGI. The CDR3 has 13 amino acids. The CDR3 DNA is TGTGCCAGCAACAGGGGATCTGATTCACCCCTCCACTTT. Its translation is CASNRGSDSPLHF.

The V and J genes are TRBV5-1 and TRBJ1-1, with 8 bases lining up with TRBD1. V lost 4 bases, J lost 0 bases, and 17 bases stayed unmatched. The germline V gene has CDR1 SGHRS and CDR2 YFSETQ. The CDR3 is 19 amino acids. The CDR3 nucleotides read TGCGCCAGCAGCCCCGAAAAGGACAGGGCCTCAAGGTTGAACACTGAAGCTTTCTTT. It yields the protein CASSPEKDRASRLNTEAFF.

The chain joins TRBV5-1 to TRBJ1-2; 7 bases align to TRBD1. The CDR3 sequence is 14 residues long. V trimming: 2 bases; J trimming: 5 bases; junction bases outside the gene matches: 6. CDR1 and CDR2 (germline): SGHRS, YFSETQ. The chain's CDR3 is CASSFEGGPYGYTF. The CDR3, as DNA: TGCGCCAGCAGCTTTGAAGGGGGCCCTTATGGCTACACCTTC.

J is TRBJ2-7 and V is TRBV30; 8 nucleotides align to TRBD1. Germline assignment: CDR1 GTSNPN and CDR2 SVGIG (reference sequence). The CDR3 consists of 13 residues. Losses at the gene ends were 5 bases for V and 7 bases for J; bases not matched to a gene: 10. CDR3 protein: CAWAGQGAREQYF. In DNA form, the CDR3 reads TGTGCCTGGGCCGGGCAGGGGGCGCGGGAGCAGTACTTC.

The V call is TRBV7-9, the J call TRBJ2-2, with 8 bases aligning to TRBD1. Germline CDR1 is SEHNR and CDR2 is FQNEAQ (reference sequence). V gave up 5 bases and J gave up 4 bases; unmatched junction bases: 9. The CDR3 is 16 amino acids. The CDR3 sequence is CASSADRGTGTGELFF. The CDR3 nucleotides read TGTGCCAGCAGCGCCGACAGGGGAACGGGCACCGGGGAGCTGTTTTTT.